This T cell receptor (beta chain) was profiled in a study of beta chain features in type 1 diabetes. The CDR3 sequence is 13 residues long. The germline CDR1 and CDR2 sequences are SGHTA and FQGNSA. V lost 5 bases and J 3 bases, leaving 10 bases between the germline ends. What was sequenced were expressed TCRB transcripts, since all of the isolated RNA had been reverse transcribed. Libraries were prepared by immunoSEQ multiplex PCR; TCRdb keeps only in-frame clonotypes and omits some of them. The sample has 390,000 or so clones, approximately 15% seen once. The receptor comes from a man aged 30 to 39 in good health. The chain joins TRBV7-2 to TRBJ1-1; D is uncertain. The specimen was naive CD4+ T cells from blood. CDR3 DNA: TGTGCCAGCAGCCTCGACACGTACACTGAAGCTTTCTTT. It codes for CASSLDTYTEAFF. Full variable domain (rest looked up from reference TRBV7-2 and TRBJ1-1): GAGVSQSPSNKVTEKGKDVELRCDPISGHTALYWYRQSLGQGLEFLIYFQGNSAPDKSGLPSDRFSAERTGGSVSTLTIQRTQQEDSAVYLCASSLDTYTEAFFGQGTRLTVV.